This TCR beta chain was retrieved from a study of blood T cell repertoires in COVID-19. Study context: Specimens from acute and convalescent COVID-19 originated in the United States, Italy and Spain.

The CDR3 length is 16 residues. Germline V gives CDR1 MGHRA, CDR2 YSYEKL. Trimming removed 0 bases at V and 11 bases at J, with 21 bases between. Assay: immunoSEQ multiplex PCR; the TCRdb copy retains only in-frame clones and omits some. The table shows roughly 120,000 clones, with just over 70% occurring only once. The rearrangement links TRBV4-1 to TRBJ2-3; possibly TRBD2 for D (6 bases). The source of this sequence is a human donor with acute or convalescent COVID-19. The donor label of this sample is uncertain. Sequencing used peripheral blood. The CDR3 region is CASSQDGGNLQIKQYF. The CDR3 bases are TGCGCCAGCAGCCAAGATGGGGGGAACCTACAGATTAAGCAGTATTTT.